This passage covers 11 T cell receptor beta chains from one sample sequenced in a study of response to subunit inactivated influenza vaccine. Each CDR3 protein gets one entry after TCRdb re-called the RT-PCR reads with MiXCR. The sample lists roughly 160,000 distinct CDR3 sequences, 9.5% to 13% seen once, with around 12% in the top ten. The sequencing used non-naive T cells sorted from PBMCs, collected 45 days after vaccination. The origin of the receptors is a man in his forties or fifties who received an inactivated influenza vaccine.

The rearrangement uses TRBV10-3 and TRBJ2-5; no definite D call. This CDR3 is 12 amino acids long. Trimming pared 10 bases from V and 5 bases from J, leaving 14 bases between. Germline CDR1 and CDR2: ENHRY and SYGVKD. CDR3: CATAMNSETQYF. CDR3 bases: TGTGCCACCGCCATGAATTCGGAGACCCAGTACTTC.

This clonotype was counted ten times or more. This chain connects TRBV12-3 or TRBV12-4 to TRBJ2-3; 9 bases are a match to TRBD2. The CDR3 is 15 residues long. Trimming removed 5 bases from V and 4 bases from J; junction bases left unmatched: 7. The CDR3 here is CASSHGTSSPDTQYF. DNA for the CDR3: TGTGCCAGCAGTCACGGGACTAGCAGCCCAGATACGCAGTATTTT.

This chain uses TRBV5-1 with TRBJ2-3, with D unclear. The CDR3 totals 12 residues. V was cut by 3 bases and J by 6 bases, with 8 bases left in between. Germline CDR1 reads SGHRS; CDR2 reads YFSETQ. As DNA, the CDR3 is TGCGCCAGCAGCTCGGTGTCCGATACGCAGTATTTT. This encodes CASSSVSDTQYF.

This chain joins TRBV5-1 and TRBJ2-7; D might be TRBD1 (6 bases). Deletions cut 0 bases from V and 7 bases from J, with 14 bases between. This CDR3 spans 14 amino acids. The V gene's germline CDR1 is SGHRS and CDR2 YFSETQ. The CDR3 reads CASSLAQGVKEQYF. The CDR3 DNA is TGCGCCAGCAGCTTGGCACAGGGAGTAAAGGAGCAGTACTTC.

This clonotype was picked up many times. The chain couples TRBV12-3 or TRBV12-4 to TRBJ2-1; 11 bases are a match to TRBD2. The trim removed 5 bases at V and 3 bases at J, leaving 6 bases unmatched. CDR3 size: 16 residues. CDR3 bases: TGTGCCAGCAGTCCCCCGGGACTAGCGGTCTACAATGAGCAGTTCTTC. Its translation: CASSPPGLAVYNEQFF.

This chain connects TRBV11-3 to TRBJ1-1; D is undetermined. V lost 5 bases and J 0 bases, leaving 7 bases between the germline ends. The CDR3 sequence is 13 residues long. CDR1 is SGHNT, CDR2 YENEEA, per germline. In DNA form, the CDR3 reads TGTGCCAGCAGCGTTAACATGAACACTGAAGCTTTCTTT. Amino acid sequence: CASSVNMNTEAFF.

This clonotype occurred a few times. The chain combines TRBV9 with TRBJ1-5; D is undetermined. With 6 bases removed from V and 6 bases from J, the gap between germline ends came to 16 bases. The CDR3 extends over 14 amino acids. Germline V gene lookup returns CDR1 SGDLS and CDR2 YYNGEE. CDR3 loop: CASISGTVGQPQHF. CDR3 DNA sequence: TGTGCCAGCATATCCGGTACGGTTGGTCAGCCCCAGCATTTT.

The genes are TRBV7-9 and TRBJ1-6, with TRBD1 matching over 10 bases. Germline assignment: CDR1 SEHNR and CDR2 FQNEAQ (reference sequence). The CDR3 sequence is 15 residues long. V shed 5 bases, J shed 2 bases, and the junction held 0 bases outside the gene matches. The DNA of the CDR3 is TGTGCCAGCAGCGGGACAGGGGCCTATAATTCACCCCTCCACTTT. It specifies CASSGTGAYNSPLHF. Full variable domain (remainder filled in from reference TRBV7-9 and TRBJ1-6): DTGVSQNPRHKITKRGQNVTFRCDPISEHNRLYWYRQTLGQGPEFLTYFQNEAQLEKSRLLSDRFSAERPKGSFSTLEIQRTEQGDSAMYLCASSGTGAYNSPLHFGNGTRLTVT.

The chain links TRBV19 to TRBJ2-3; no clear D gene. The CDR3 spans 14 residues. The V gene lost 6 bases and the J gene lost 2 bases, with 12 bases spanning the gap. The germline gives CDR1 LNHDA, CDR2 SQIVND (reference sequence). CDR3 in amino acids: CASSSTSTTDTQYF. CDR3 nucleotide sequence: TGTGCCAGTAGCTCGACATCTACCACAGATACGCAGTATTTT.

This clonotype was counted only a few times. J is TRBJ2-5 and V is TRBV5-1, with TRBD1 matching 7 bases. The ends lost 4 bases at V and 5 bases at J; junction bases unmatched: 8. Per germline, CDR1 SGHRS and CDR2 YFSETQ. The CDR3 covers 14 residues. CDR3 nucleotide sequence: TGCGCCAGCAGCGATGGAAGGGGGCGGGAGACCCAGTACTTC. Its protein is CASSDGRGRETQYF.

This clonotype was detected ten times or more. The chain uses TRBV28 and TRBJ2-2; TRBD2 agrees at 8 bases. Germline values: CDR1 MDHEN, CDR2 SYDVKM. V gave up 8 bases and J gave up 4 bases; unmatched junction bases: 3. The CDR3 is 13 residues long. The CDR3 sequence: CASHSGVTGELFF. The DNA for the CDR3 is TGTGCCAGCCATAGCGGGGTCACCGGGGAGCTGTTTTTT.